These 15 T cell receptor beta chains came from one sample sequenced in a study of cytomegalovirus exposure and HLA in healthy donors. PCR employed 60 Vbeta and 13 Jbeta primers. The data were produced by immunoSEQ multiplex PCR, yet TCRdb's version contains in-frame clones alone and is incomplete. The sample holds some 120,000 clones, 65% to 90% seen once. The sample consisted of PBMCs. The receptor set was obtained from a woman between 25 and 40 years old in good health and CMV-seronegative.

The CDR3 DNA reads as TGTGCCAGCAGCTTAGGGACTAGCGGTTACAATGAGCAGTTCTTC. Translation: CASSLGTSGYNEQFF. This sequence joins TRBV11-2 and TRBJ2-1, with TRBD2 matching over 10 bases. CDR1 and CDR2 from the germline V gene are SGHAT and FQNNGV. The CDR3 spans 15 residues. Trimming at V came to 1 base and at J to 4 bases, leaving 1 base not matched to a gene.

The CDR3 region is CASSPRTGDVEKLFF. In DNA form, the CDR3 reads TGTGCCAGCAGCCCAAGGACAGGGGATGTTGAAAAACTGTTTTTT. This sequence joins TRBV7-9 and TRBJ1-4, with 9 bases lining up with TRBD1. The CDR3 runs to 15 residues. V was pared by 5 bases and J by 7 bases, with 8 bases of the junction left unmatched. Germline values: CDR1 SEHNR, CDR2 FQNEAQ (reference sequence).

This clone appeared a single time. This chain uses TRBV2 with TRBJ1-3; a possible D gene is TRBD1 (5 bases). This CDR3 has 15 residues. Germline CDR1 SNHLY, CDR2 FYNNEI. Trimming stripped 7 bases from V and 0 bases from J, with 13 bases between. The CDR3 here is CASTPRQSSGNTIYF. CDR3 coding DNA: TGTGCCAGCACCCCTAGACAGAGCTCTGGAAACACCATATATTTT.

There are a few counts of this clone. V and J are TRBV19 and TRBJ2-7, with 9 bases lining up with TRBD2. V was pared by 9 bases and J by 4 bases, with 7 bases of the junction left unmatched. The CDR3 is 13 amino acids. Looked up from germline, CDR1 is LNHDA and CDR2 is SQIVND (reference sequence). The CDR3 sequence: CASKLAGTYEQYF. CDR3 in DNA: TGTGCCAGCAAGCTAGCGGGGACTTACGAGCAGTACTTC.

This clone came up once. CDR3 amino acids: CASSLIPGGGTEAFF. As DNA, the CDR3 is TGTGCCAGCAGCTTAATTCCCGGGGGGGGCACTGAAGCTTTCTTT. The chain uses TRBV7-2 and TRBJ1-1; TRBD1 might be the D (5 bases). Deletions cut 2 bases from V and 4 bases from J, with 14 bases between. The CDR3 has 15 amino acids. Germline CDR1 is SGHTA and CDR2 is FQGNSA.

The chain employs TRBV7-2 and TRBJ1-5; TRBD1 matches at 7 bases. Germline V gives CDR1 SGHTA, CDR2 FQGNSA. The length of the CDR3 is 17 residues. Trimming removed 3 bases from V and 0 bases from J; junction bases left unmatched: 8. CDR3 DNA: TGTGCCAGCAGCTTCGGGACAGCGGGCCATAGCAATCAGCCCCAGCATTTT. It translates to CASSFGTAGHSNQPQHF. The full variable domain, in which reference TRBV7-2 and TRBJ1-5 provide the parts outside the CDR3, is GAGVSQSPSNKVTEKGKDVELRCDPISGHTALYWYRQSLGQGLEFLIYFQGNSAPDKSGLPSDRFSAERTGGSVSTLTIQRTQQEDSAVYLCASSFGTAGHSNQPQHFGDGTRLSIL.

This clone has a single count. V gene TRBV9 combines with J gene TRBJ1-4; 7 bases match TRBD1. Germline CDR1 reads SGDLS; CDR2 reads YYNGEE. J lost 0 bases, V lost 0 bases, and 2 bases had no gene match. The CDR3 consists of 16 residues. The CDR3 DNA follows: TGTGCCAGCAGCGTAGGGACAGGCGCAACTAATGAAAAACTGTTTTTT. This translates into CASSVGTGATNEKLFF. Supplemented by reference TRBV9 and TRBJ1-4, the full variable domain reads DSGVTQTPKHLITATGQRVTLRCSPRSGDLSVYWYQQSLDQGLQFLIQYYNGEERAKGNILERFSAQQFPDLHSELNLSSLELGDSALYFCASSVGTGATNEKLFFGSGTQLSVL.

The gene calls are TRBV11-2 and TRBJ1-5; 12 bases are shared with TRBD1. Germline CDR1 is SGHAT and CDR2 is FQNNGV. This CDR3 is built from 16 residues. V lost 5 bases, J lost 4 bases, and 6 bases stayed unmatched. The CDR3 region has the DNA TGTGCCAGCAGCCGTGCGGGACAGGGGGCAAATCAGCCCCAGCATTTT. Translated: CASSRAGQGANQPQHF.

This chain connects TRBV6-1 to TRBJ1-5; D call uncertain. The V gene's germline CDR1 is MNHNS and CDR2 SASEGT. Trimming stripped 4 bases from V and 4 bases from J, with 8 bases between. There are 13 residues in the CDR3. The DNA for the CDR3 is TGTGCCAGCAGTGGGCAGGTTAATCAGCCCCAGCATTTT. It encodes CASSGQVNQPQHF.

J is TRBJ1-1 and V is TRBV4-3, with 9 bases fitting TRBD1. Per germline, CDR1 LGHNA and CDR2 YSLEER. The CDR3 consists of 19 residues. With V trimmed by 1 base and J by 3 bases, 15 bases remained unmatched. The DNA for the CDR3 is TGCGCCAGCAGCCAAGCACCGGGACAGGGTTACGGTCTGGACACTGAAGCTTTCTTT. The encoded protein is CASSQAPGQGYGLDTEAFF.

This chain joins TRBV9 and TRBJ2-1, with D possibly matching TRBD2 (6 bases). Germline V gene sequence: CDR1 SGDLS, CDR2 YYNGEE. This CDR3 comprises 15 residues. The V end was cut by 0 bases, the J end by 7 bases, with 14 bases between. The DNA of the CDR3 is TGTGCCAGCAGCGTAGAGCTTCGGGGGAGGAATGAGCAGTTCTTC. Residues: CASSVELRGRNEQFF.

The V call is TRBV5-1, the J call TRBJ2-2; D gene ambiguous. Per the germline V gene, CDR1 is SGHRS and CDR2 is YFSETQ. Trimming shortened V by 1 base and J by 1 base, and 5 bases separated the two germline ends. The CDR3 is 14 amino acids. The CDR3 coding sequence is TGCGCCAGCAGCTTGTACAGGAACACCGGGGAGCTGTTTTTT. Encoded protein: CASSLYRNTGELFF.

The chain is built from TRBV11-2 and TRBJ2-2; TRBD2 matches at 7 bases. The CDR3 has 17 residues. V trimming: 0 bases; J trimming: 0 bases; junction bases outside the gene matches: 4. Per germline, CDR1 SGHAT and CDR2 FQNNGV. For the CDR3, the DNA is TGTGCCAGCAGCTTAGATTGGGCGGGAGCGAACACCGGGGAGCTGTTTTTT. Translating it yields CASSLDWAGANTGELFF.

The CDR3 sequence is CASSPPPGTSSSYEQYF. The CDR3 DNA sequence: TGTGCCAGCAGCCCACCACCCGGGACAAGTAGCTCCTACGAGCAGTACTTC. The V and J genes are TRBV5-6 and TRBJ2-7; possibly TRBD1 for D (6 bases). V was pared by 4 bases and J by 0 bases, with 20 bases between. This CDR3 is built from 17 residues. Germline CDR1 and CDR2: SGHDT and YYEEEE.

As DNA, the CDR3 is TGTGCCATCAGTGATAGTAGACAGGGCTCCTACGAGCAGTACTTC. Amino acids: CAISDSRQGSYEQYF. V is TRBV10-3 and J is TRBJ2-7; TRBD1 agrees at 7 bases. Trimming removed 3 bases from V and 0 bases from J; junction bases left unmatched: 5. The germline gives CDR1 ENHRY, CDR2 SYGVKD. The CDR3 consists of 15 residues.